This is a list of T cell receptor beta chains from one sample in a study of vaccination effects on CD4 cells after COVID-19. These receptors are not linked to any known antigen. Assay used: immunoSEQ multiplex PCR; TCRdb lists only in-frame clones, some missing. The sample has tens of thousands of clones, over 60% seen once. The source material was CD4+ T cells from PBMCs cultured without peptide, sampled before COVID-19 vaccination. The receptor set was obtained from a human donor who received a COVID-19 vaccine. The CDR3 runs from the conserved cysteine through the conserved F or W. The D gene is left open where the match is weak. Some rows mark clone size as missing; the rest say once, few, many or name a class of expanded clone.

length	size	D	V	J	CDR3	DNA
15	NA	NA	TRBV18	TRBJ1-5	CASSPSIGSNQPQHF	TGTGCCAGCTCACCCAGCATCGGGAGCAATCAGCCCCAGCATTTT
18	once	TRBD2	TRBV18	TRBJ2-3	CASSPLVRGGAGTDTQYF	TGTGCCAGCTCACCACTTGTTCGCGGGGGGGCCGGCACAGATACGCAGTATTTT
15	NA	TRBD2	TRBV5-1	TRBJ2-3	CASSADSGGTDTQYF	TGCGCCAGCAGCGCGGATAGCGGGGGCACAGATACGCAGTATTTT
16	NA	NA	TRBV7-2	TRBJ1-1	CASSLVGQLGSTEAFF	TGTGCCAGCAGCTTAGTGGGCCAGTTAGGGAGCACTGAAGCTTTCTTT
17	NA	NA	TRBV7-2	TRBJ2-1	CASSLQAGSPSYNEQFF	TGTGCCAGCAGCTTACAGGCCGGGTCCCCATCCTACAATGAGCAGTTCTTC
12	NA	NA	TRBV19	TRBJ1-5	CASCVNNQPQHF	TGTGCCAGTTGCGTCAACAATCAGCCCCAGCATTTT
14	NA	NA	TRBV2	TRBJ2-2	CASRPGGGTGELFF	TGTGCCAGCAGACCGGGGGGCGGGACCGGGGAGCTGTTTTTT
15	NA	NA	TRBV5-1	TRBJ2-5	CASSLVGGSWETQYF	TGCGCCAGCAGCTTGGTAGGGGGTTCGTGGGAGACCCAGTACTTC
15	few	NA	TRBV25-1	TRBJ2-2	CASSETRKSTGELFF	TGTGCCAGCAGTGAAACGCGGAAATCTACCGGGGAGCTGTTTTTT
15	NA	NA	TRBV18	TRBJ2-3	CASSPEPGVTASPYF	TGTGCCAGCTCACCTGAACCAGGGGTGACAGCGAGTCCATATTTT
18	few	TRBD1	TRBV7-3	TRBJ1-5	CASSFRQGDPYSNQPQHF	TGTGCCAGCAGCTTTCGACAGGGAGATCCCTATAGCAATCAGCCCCAGCATTTT
14	NA	TRBD2	TRBV11-2	TRBJ2-3	CASSRGTSGDTQYF	TGTGCCAGCAGCCGCGGGACTAGCGGAGATACGCAGTATTTT
17	NA	TRBD1	TRBV5-1	TRBJ2-1	CASSFRGTGASYNEQFF	TGCGCCAGCAGCTTCCGTGGGACAGGGGCTTCCTACAATGAGCAGTTCTTC
13	few	NA	TRBV20-1	TRBJ1-2	CSASYRAPNGYTF	TGCAGTGCTAGTTACAGGGCCCCGAATGGCTACACCTTC
15	few	TRBD1	TRBV5-1	TRBJ1-1	CASKTSGTGNTEAFF	TGCGCCAGCAAAACCTCCGGGACAGGAAACACTGAAGCTTTCTTT
11	few	NA	TRBV6-5	TRBJ1-2	CASVEYYGYTF	TGTGCCAGCGTAGAGTACTATGGCTACACCTTC
14	NA	NA	TRBV5-1	TRBJ2-5	CASSWRRDQETQYF	TGCGCCAGCAGCTGGCGCAGGGATCAAGAGACCCAGTACTTC
17	NA	TRBD1	TRBV28	TRBJ2-1	CASTPSGTASSYNEQFF	TGTGCCAGCACACCGTCCGGGACAGCTAGCTCCTACAATGAGCAGTTCTTC
14	once	NA	TRBV6-5	TRBJ1-2	CASTRTGPFYGYTF	TGTGCCAGCACCAGAACCGGACCATTCTATGGCTACACCTTC
13	NA	NA	TRBV5-1	TRBJ1-2	CASSPGPGEGYTF	TGCGCCAGCAGCCCGGGACCTGGGGAGGGCTACACCTTC
12	NA	TRBD1	TRBV10-3	TRBJ1-2	CATSGTGDGYTF	TGTGCCACCTCGGGGACAGGGGACGGATACACCTTC
16	NA	TRBD2	TRBV24-1	TRBJ2-3	CATSDPGGGGTDTQYF	TGTGCCACCAGTGACCCGGGAGGGGGGGGCACAGATACGCAGTATTTT
14	NA	NA	TRBV29-1	TRBJ1-3	CSVVLGAGGNTIYF	TGCAGCGTTGTCCTGGGGGCGGGAGGAAACACCATATATTTT
13	NA	TRBD2	TRBV7-9	TRBJ2-2	CASTLAGGGELFF	TGTGCCAGCACTCTTGCGGGAGGCGGGGAGCTGTTTTTT
14	NA	TRBD1	TRBV19	TRBJ2-3	CASRDSSGADTQYF	TGTGCCTCCCGGGACAGTTCAGGTGCAGATACGCAGTATTTT
16	NA	NA	TRBV6-2/TRBV6-3	TRBJ1-5	CASSLDRAGGHQPQHF	TGTGCCAGCAGTTTAGACAGAGCGGGAGGCCATCAGCCCCAGCATTTT
14	NA	NA	TRBV27	TRBJ2-5	CASSLSSNQETQYF	TGTGCCAGCAGTTTAAGCAGCAACCAAGAGACCCAGTACTTC
17	NA	TRBD2	TRBV7-3	TRBJ2-2	CASSLRIGAGGPRELFF	TGTGCCAGCAGCTTAAGGATCGGAGCGGGGGGGCCCCGGGAGCTGTTTTTT
16	NA	TRBD1	TRBV6-5	TRBJ1-4	CASSYDTGGRNEKLFF	TGTGCCAGCAGTTACGATACAGGGGGACGCAATGAAAAACTGTTTTTT
17	few	TRBD1	TRBV14	TRBJ2-2	CASSHGLWTGVTGELFF	TGTGCCAGCAGCCACGGACTATGGACAGGGGTGACCGGGGAGCTGTTTTTT
13	few	NA	TRBV6-5	TRBJ1-1	CASRDRANTEAFF	TGTGCCAGCAGGGACAGAGCGAACACTGAAGCTTTCTTT
15	NA	NA	TRBV7-8	TRBJ1-1	CASSFGGRGNTEAFF	TGTGCCAGCAGCTTCGGAGGGAGGGGGAACACTGAAGCTTTCTTT
14	NA	NA	TRBV4-2	TRBJ2-2	CASRVTTDTGELFF	TGTGCCAGCCGAGTTACCACAGACACCGGGGAGCTGTTTTTT
14	NA	NA	TRBV27	TRBJ2-2	CASSLSGSSGELFF	TGTGCCAGCAGTTTATCAGGGTCTAGCGGGGAGCTGTTTTTT
14	NA	NA	TRBV19	TRBJ2-4	CASSIGLAKNIQYF	TGTGCCAGTAGTATCGGGTTGGCCAAAAACATTCAGTACTTC
18	NA	TRBD2	TRBV6-1	TRBJ2-6	CASSEAIGLAPGANVLTF	TGTGCCAGCAGTGAAGCAATCGGACTAGCTCCTGGGGCCAACGTCCTGACTTTC
13	NA	NA	TRBV6-4	TRBJ1-1	CASSDSTLTEAFF	TGTGCCAGCAGTGACTCGACCTTGACTGAAGCTTTCTTT
13	NA	TRBD1	TRBV5-4	TRBJ1-1	CASRGQLNTEAFF	TGTGCCAGCAGGGGACAGTTGAACACTGAAGCTTTCTTT
16	once	NA	TRBV7-9	TRBJ1-2	CASSSFKGGGGYGYTF	TGTGCCAGCAGCTCCTTCAAGGGGGGCGGGGGCTATGGCTACACCTTC
14	NA	NA	TRBV5-4	TRBJ2-5	CASSLATIEETQYF	TGTGCCAGCAGCCTGGCTACAATCGAAGAGACCCAGTACTTC
18	NA	NA	TRBV5-1	TRBJ2-4	CASSLDGTQNIAKNIQYF	TGCGCCAGCAGCTTGGACGGGACACAGAACATAGCCAAAAACATTCAGTACTTC
13	NA	NA	TRBV5-1	TRBJ1-1	CASSSQANTEAFF	TGCGCCAGCAGCTCACAGGCGAACACTGAAGCTTTCTTT
15	NA	NA	TRBV27	TRBJ1-1	CASSPGRVGNTEAFF	TGTGCCAGCAGTCCCGGGAGGGTCGGGAACACTGAAGCTTTCTTT
12	NA	NA	TRBV30	TRBJ2-5	CAWSLGPGTQYF	TGTGCCTGGAGTCTGGGACCCGGGACCCAGTACTTC
15	once	TRBD1	TRBV10-3	TRBJ2-5	CATRKGRDSLETQYF	TGTGCCACCCGCAAGGGCCGGGACAGCCTTGAGACCCAGTACTTC
17	NA	TRBD2	TRBV4-3	TRBJ2-1	CASSPYGLAGGYNEQFF	TGCGCCAGCAGCCCGTATGGACTAGCGGGGGGATACAATGAGCAGTTCTTC
13	NA	NA	TRBV28	TRBJ1-6	CASSWGTNSPLHF	TGTGCCAGCAGTTGGGGCACCAATTCACCCCTCCACTTT
16	NA	NA	TRBV6-2/TRBV6-3	TRBJ2-1	CASSYSERVLDNEQFF	TGTGCCAGCAGTTACTCCGAAAGGGTTCTGGACAATGAGCAGTTCTTC
13	NA	NA	TRBV12-3/TRBV12-4	TRBJ2-1	CASSEGTEQAQFF	TGTGCCAGCAGTGAGGGGACCGAACAGGCGCAGTTCTTC
15	NA	NA	TRBV7-2	TRBJ2-4	CASSLSRGLADIQYF	TGTGCCAGCAGCTTAAGTCGAGGCCTCGCGGACATTCAGTACTTC
20	few	TRBD2	TRBV4-2	TRBJ2-1	CASSHKGLAGTLSSYNEQFF	TGTGCCAGCAGCCACAAGGGACTAGCGGGGACCCTAAGCTCCTACAATGAGCAGTTCTTC
12	NA	NA	TRBV7-2	TRBJ1-4	CASSLFSEKLFF	TGTGCCAGCAGCTTATTTTCCGAAAAACTGTTTTTT
15	once	NA	TRBV6-5	TRBJ1-1	CASSYEGGMNTEAFF	TGTGCCAGCAGTTACGAGGGGGGTATGAATACTGAAGCTTTCTTT